This T cell receptor (beta chain) was sequenced during a study of cytomegalovirus exposure and HLA in healthy donors. The CDR3 has 14 amino acids. Deletions cut 5 bases from V and 3 bases from J, with 13 bases between. Germline V gene lookup returns CDR1 SQVTM and CDR2 ANQGSEA. Overall study findings and caveats: There were several of the most significant clusters that appeared linked to common viral pathogens in a later analysis. Earlier analysis found most TCR beta V segments productive about 87% or about 30% of the time.

The PCR employed 60 Vbeta primers together with 13 Jbeta primers. Some clones are missing from TCRdb's copy, which holds only in-frame ones; the method was immunoSEQ multiplex PCR. This table holds around 55,000 clones, 55% to 75% found once. Of note for this clone: Antigen unknown.

The sequenced sample consisted of PBMCs. The TCR was taken from a man aged 35 to 55 in good health and CMV-seropositive. The genes are TRBV29-1 and TRBJ2-2; the D gene is possibly TRBD1 (6 bases). In DNA, the CDR3 is TGCAGCGTTTTAGCAGGGGCGCACACCGGGGAGCTGTTTTTT. Its protein product is CSVLAGAHTGELFF.